This T cell receptor beta chain stems from a study of cytomegalovirus exposure and HLA in healthy donors. Findings and limits, study-wide: Most subjects' HLA-A and HLA-B alleles were reportedly predicted from TCR beta sequences.

The PCR ran on 60 Vbeta and 13 Jbeta primers. Repertoires were generated with immunoSEQ multiplex PCR, while TCRdb's copy carries only in-frame clones and drops some. The profile shows about 85,000 clones, more than 75% of them singletons. Donors in the study were healthy people who gave bone marrow. About this clone: Its antigen remains unknown.

Germline V gene data show CDR1 as SNHLY and CDR2 as FYNNEI. The CDR3 runs 12 residues. V dropped 7 bases and J dropped 4 bases, with 10 bases sitting between them. Material: PBMCs. The source of this sequence is a woman aged 50 to 60 in good health and CMV-seropositive. V is TRBV2 and J is TRBJ1-1; D is unclear. CDR3 loop: CASKRVGTEAFF. DNA for the CDR3: TGTGCCAGCAAACGGGTTGGCACTGAAGCTTTCTTT.